This T cell receptor beta chain was sequenced for a study of shared T cell receptors in the human thymus. V was cut by 0 bases and J by 8 bases, with 16 bases left in between. Germline V gives CDR1 GTSNPN, CDR2 SVGIG (reference sequence). This CDR3 spans 15 amino acids. The repertoire was sequenced with immunoSEQ multiplex PCR; TCRdb's copy has only in-frame clones and lacks some. The sample shows roughly 700,000 clones, over 75% of them seen only once. These records were also assigned to another study, of human thymus T cells. In that study: All donors were healthy Finnish infants who were undergoing corrective surgery to treat congenital heart defects. Thymus specimens were resections from corrective heart surgery. Repertoires sampled from thymus and blood appeared biased in V and J gene usage. Highly overlapping thymic repertoires in unrelated individuals were reported by related research.

Material for sequencing was thymocytes. J is TRBJ1-4 and V is TRBV30; D is unresolved. The clonotype originates from a boy in the first two years of life with a congenital heart defect. The CDR3 reads CAWSVGSVREEKLFF. In DNA, the CDR3 is TGTGCCTGGAGTGTCGGCTCTGTTCGGGAGGAAAAACTGTTTTTT.